This entry lists 11 T cell receptor beta chains sequenced from one sample in a study of T-cell memory formation after mild COVID-19. TCRdb re-derived calls from the 5' RACE reads in MiXCR, one entry per CDR3 protein. The sample contains fewer than 30,000 distinct CDR3 sequences, around 12% of which appear only once. The sample was PBMCs or a T cell subset sorted from them (not recorded which). These TCRs come from an adult woman who had mild COVID-19 (a few samples of this study predate the infection). Cell type and time point are not known.

The sample holds many counts of this clonotype. CDR3 sequence (DNA): TGCAGCGTTGACCTTTGGGACCCAGCCTACAATGAGCAGTTCTTC. Its translation is CSVDLWDPAYNEQFF. The chain joins TRBV29-1 to TRBJ2-1, with D perhaps matching TRBD1 or TRBD2 (5 bases each). Trimming cost V 3 bases and J 2 bases, with 14 bases left between them. Germline V gives CDR1 SQVTM, CDR2 ANQGSEA. The length of the CDR3 is 15 residues.

As concerns this clonotype: A much larger clone lies a single base off, so this may be a read error. Written as DNA, the CDR3 is TGTGCCAGCAGTTCCCCCGGGACAGATAAAGCTCTCTTT. It translates to CASSSPGTDKALF. The chain employs TRBV12-3 or TRBV12-4 and TRBJ1-1, with 7 bases identical to TRBD1. This CDR3 spans 13 amino acids.

This clonotype was detected only once. The rearrangement joins TRBV7-6 to TRBJ2-1, with 9 bases that match TRBD2. Trimming took 5 bases from V and 4 from J; bases not matched to a gene: 6. Germline assignment: CDR1 SGHVS and CDR2 FNYEAQ. The CDR3 sequence is 15 residues long. The CDR3 protein is CASSPEREAYNEQFF. In DNA form, the CDR3 reads TGTGCCAGCAGCCCGGAGCGGGAGGCGTACAATGAGCAGTTCTTC.

This clonotype was seen repeatedly, ten times or more. The chain links TRBV15 to TRBJ1-4; 8 positions agree with TRBD1. V gave up 1 base and J gave up 7 bases; unmatched junction bases: 5. The CDR3 has 15 residues. The germline gives CDR1 LNHNV, CDR2 YYDKDF (reference sequence). CDR3 in DNA: TGTGCCACCAGCAGAGTGCGGACAGGGACTGAAAAACTGTTTTTT. As protein: CATSRVRTGTEKLFF.

Ten or more counts support this clonotype. This chain uses TRBV28 with TRBJ2-7, with D perhaps matching TRBD1 (5 bases). Between the trimmed V and J ends, which lost 5 bases and 6 bases, there was a span of 11 bases. CDR1 MDHEN and CDR2 SYDVKM come from the germline V gene. This CDR3 spans 12 amino acids. The CDR3 sequence is CASSEPGSEQYF. DNA for the CDR3: TGTGCCAGCAGTGAACCAGGGTCCGAGCAGTACTTC.

Many counts were recorded for this clonotype. The V gene is TRBV5-4, the J gene TRBJ2-5; no definite D call. The CDR3 consists of 14 residues. V dropped 0 bases and J dropped 1 base, with 7 bases sitting between them. Germline values: CDR1 SGHNT, CDR2 YYREEE (reference sequence). CDR3 sequence (DNA): TGTGCCAGCAGCTTGGTGGCCAGCCAAGAGACCCAGTACTTC. Its protein product is CASSLVASQETQYF.

This clonotype was counted ten times or more. The gene calls are TRBV28 and TRBJ1-1; a weak D match, TRBD1 (6 bases). The germline V gene encodes CDR1 MDHEN and CDR2 SYDVKM. Trimming removed 6 bases at V and 5 bases at J, with 13 bases between. The CDR3 length is 13 residues. CDR3 region: CASRPGVGTEAFF. CDR3 coding DNA: TGTGCCAGCAGACCAGGGGTGGGAACTGAAGCTTTCTTT. The full variable domain, its missing parts supplied by reference TRBV28 and TRBJ1-1, is DVKVTQSSRYLVKRTGEKVFLECVQDMDHENMFWYRQDPGLGLRLIYFSYDVKMKEKGDIPEGYSVSREKKERFSLILESASTNQTSMYLCASRPGVGTEAFFGQGTRLTVV.

Written as DNA, the CDR3 is TGTGCCAGCAGCCCGGGGCATAAATCTGGGCAGCCCCAGCATTTT. Translating gives CASSPGHKSGQPQHF. The J gene is TRBJ1-5, the V gene TRBV7-4; D is possibly TRBD1 (5 bases). The CDR3 covers 15 residues. V was pared by 5 bases and J by 7 bases, with 18 bases between. The germline CDR1 and CDR2 sequences are SGHVT and SQSDAQ.

This clonotype was found many times. V gene TRBV7-2 combines with J gene TRBJ1-1, with D perhaps matching TRBD1 (5 bases). V was pared by 1 base and J by 6 bases, with 18 bases between. Germline CDR1 is SGHTA and CDR2 is FQGNSA. CDR3 length: 16 amino acids. The CDR3 spells CASSLVGGVRSPEAFF. DNA for the CDR3: TGTGCCAGCAGCTTAGTTGGAGGGGTACGGAGCCCTGAAGCTTTCTTT.

At least ten counts were recorded for this clonotype. The chain has TRBV25-1 and TRBJ1-2, with D tentatively TRBD1 (5 bases). CDR1 and CDR2 from the germline V gene are MGHDK and SYGVNS. V was trimmed by 0 bases and J by 6 bases, leaving 17 bases between them. The CDR3 is 16 amino acids. The CDR3 nucleotides are TGTGCCAGCAGTGAATATTCAGGGAGCCTTGGGGATGGCTACACCTTC. Its protein is CASSEYSGSLGDGYTF.

This clonotype has at least ten counts. V and J are TRBV5-1 and TRBJ2-5; 13 bases fit TRBD2. The CDR3 runs to 16 residues. J was trimmed by 5 bases and V by 6 bases; bases with no gene match: 10. Looked up from germline, CDR1 is SGHRS and CDR2 is YFSETQ. The CDR3 spells CASKGGTSGTLETQYF. For the CDR3, the DNA is TGCGCCAGCAAAGGAGGGACTAGCGGGACTTTGGAGACCCAGTACTTC.